This section outlines one T cell receptor (beta chain) sequence together with its context. Treatment given: oral pan-JAK inhibitor, 5-10 mg twice daily. As part of sample collection, lesional scalp punch biopsies and peripheral blood were taken from alopecia areata patients. Following RNA extraction, reverse transcription yielded cDNA that acted as the sequencing template. Profiling relied on immunoSEQ multiplex PCR, and the TCRdb table lists in-frame clones only, not all of them. The table includes 160,000 or so clones, 58% detected once. The entry originates in a study of CD8+ T cells in alopecia areata. About the study: Patients in the treated group were given tofacitinib by mouth, 5 to 10 mg twice a day.

CDR3 length: 15 amino acids. The V end lost 1 base, the J end lost 4 bases, and 10 bases lay between the germline ends. The V gene's germline CDR1 is LNHDA and CDR2 SQIVND (reference sequence). The sequence came from a human donor with alopecia areata. The chain joins TRBV19 to TRBJ2-2, with D possibly being TRBD1 or TRBD2 (5 bases each). Sequencing used CD4+ T cells sorted from blood, obtained between weeks 55 and 65, from a patient treated with tofacitinib. The CDR3 is CASSIVARGTGELFF. As DNA, the CDR3 is TGTGCCAGTAGTATAGTGGCGAGGGGCACCGGGGAGCTGTTTTTT.